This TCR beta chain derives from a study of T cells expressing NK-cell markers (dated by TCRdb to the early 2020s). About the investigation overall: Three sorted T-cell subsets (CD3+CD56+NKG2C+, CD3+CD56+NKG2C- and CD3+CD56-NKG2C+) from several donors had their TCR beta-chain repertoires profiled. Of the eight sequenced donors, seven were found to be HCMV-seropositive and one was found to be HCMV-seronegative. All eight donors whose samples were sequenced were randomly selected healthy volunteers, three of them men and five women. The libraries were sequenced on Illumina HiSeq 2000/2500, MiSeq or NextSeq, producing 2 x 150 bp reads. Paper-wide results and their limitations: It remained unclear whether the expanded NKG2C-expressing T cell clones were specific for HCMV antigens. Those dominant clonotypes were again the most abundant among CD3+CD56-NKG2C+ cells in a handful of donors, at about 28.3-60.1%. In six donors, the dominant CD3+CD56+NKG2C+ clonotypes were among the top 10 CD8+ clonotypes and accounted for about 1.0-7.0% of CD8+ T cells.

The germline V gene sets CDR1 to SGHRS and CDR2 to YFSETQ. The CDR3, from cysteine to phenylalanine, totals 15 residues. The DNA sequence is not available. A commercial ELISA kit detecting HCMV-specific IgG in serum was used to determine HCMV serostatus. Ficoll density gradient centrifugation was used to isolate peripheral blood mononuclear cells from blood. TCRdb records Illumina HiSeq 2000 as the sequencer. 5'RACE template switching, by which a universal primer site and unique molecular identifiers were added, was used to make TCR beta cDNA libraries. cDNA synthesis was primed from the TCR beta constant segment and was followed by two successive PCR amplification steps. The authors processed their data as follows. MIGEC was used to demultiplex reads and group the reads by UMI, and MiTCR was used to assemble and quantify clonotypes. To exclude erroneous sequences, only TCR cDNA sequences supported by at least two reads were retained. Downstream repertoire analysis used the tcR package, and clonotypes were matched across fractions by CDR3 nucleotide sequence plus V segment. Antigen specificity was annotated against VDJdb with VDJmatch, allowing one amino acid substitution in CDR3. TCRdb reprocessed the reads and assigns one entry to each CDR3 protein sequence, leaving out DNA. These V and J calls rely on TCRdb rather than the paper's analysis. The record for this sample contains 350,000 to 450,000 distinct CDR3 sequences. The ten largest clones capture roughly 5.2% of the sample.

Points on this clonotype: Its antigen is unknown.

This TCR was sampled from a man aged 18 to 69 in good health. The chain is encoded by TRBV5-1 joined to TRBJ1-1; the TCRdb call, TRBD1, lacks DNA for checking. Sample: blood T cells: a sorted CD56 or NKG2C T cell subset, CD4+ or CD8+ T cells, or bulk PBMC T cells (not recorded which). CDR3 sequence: CASSWGQGRATEAFF.